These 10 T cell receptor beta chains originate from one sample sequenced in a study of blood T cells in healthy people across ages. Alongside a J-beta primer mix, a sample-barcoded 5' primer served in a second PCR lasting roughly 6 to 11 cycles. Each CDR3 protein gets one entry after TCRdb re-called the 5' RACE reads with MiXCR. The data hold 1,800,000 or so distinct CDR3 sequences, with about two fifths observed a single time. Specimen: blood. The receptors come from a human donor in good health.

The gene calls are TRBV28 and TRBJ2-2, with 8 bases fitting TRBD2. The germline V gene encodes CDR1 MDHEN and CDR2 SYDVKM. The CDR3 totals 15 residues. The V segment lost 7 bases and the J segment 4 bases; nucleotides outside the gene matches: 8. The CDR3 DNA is TGTGCCAGCATTCCTACCGGGACTAGCACCGGGGAGCTGTTTTTT. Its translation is CASIPTGTSTGELFF.

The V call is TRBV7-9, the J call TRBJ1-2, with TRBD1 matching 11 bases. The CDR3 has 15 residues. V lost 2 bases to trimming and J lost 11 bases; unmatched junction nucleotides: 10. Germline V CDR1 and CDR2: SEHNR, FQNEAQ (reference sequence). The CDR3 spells CASSLPGQGAGGYTF. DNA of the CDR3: TGTGCCAGCAGCTTACCCGGACAGGGGGCGGGTGGTTACACCTTC.

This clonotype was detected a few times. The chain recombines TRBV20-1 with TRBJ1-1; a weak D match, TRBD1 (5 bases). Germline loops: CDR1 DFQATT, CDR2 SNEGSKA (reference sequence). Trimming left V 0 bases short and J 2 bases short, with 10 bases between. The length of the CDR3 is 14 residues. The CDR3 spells CSARDMGGNTEAFF. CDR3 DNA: TGCAGTGCTAGAGATATGGGGGGTAACACTGAAGCTTTCTTT.

This CDR3 reads CSVDTGTGVWKAFF. In nucleotides, the CDR3 is TGCAGCGTTGATACAGGTACGGGTGTATGGAAGGCTTTCTTT. The chain carries TRBV29-1 and TRBJ1-1, with D maybe TRBD1 (5 bases). Germline loops: CDR1 SQVTM, CDR2 ANQGSEA. This CDR3 has 14 residues. V was pared by 3 bases and J by 11 bases, with 22 bases between.

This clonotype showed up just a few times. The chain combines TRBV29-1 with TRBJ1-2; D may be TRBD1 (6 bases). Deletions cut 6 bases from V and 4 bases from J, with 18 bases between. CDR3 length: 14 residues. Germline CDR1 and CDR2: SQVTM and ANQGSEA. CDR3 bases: TGCAGCGTCACCCTCGGGGAAGGGGGCTATGGCTACACCTTC. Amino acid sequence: CSVTLGEGGYGYTF.

The CDR3 coding sequence is TGCAGTGCTAGTGGGCCGGGGGGAGATACGCAGTATTTT. Protein: CSASGPGGDTQYF. V is TRBV20-1 and J is TRBJ2-3, with 7 bases identical to TRBD2. Germline V gene lookup returns CDR1 DFQATT and CDR2 SNEGSKA (reference sequence). Losses at the gene ends were 3 bases for V and 5 bases for J; bases not matched to a gene: 5. The CDR3 extends over 13 amino acids.

For the CDR3, the DNA is TGCGCCAGCAGCGCGAACCGGACACCCCTCCACTTT. It specifies CASSANRTPLHF. V usage is TRBV5-1 and J usage is TRBJ1-6; D is uncertain. In germline, CDR1 is SGHRS, CDR2 YFSETQ. V was trimmed by 4 bases and J by 11 bases, leaving 10 bases between them. The CDR3 runs to 12 residues. Full variable domain (rest looked up from reference TRBV5-1 and TRBJ1-6): KAGVTQTPRYLIKTRGQQVTLSCSPISGHRSVSWYQQTPGQGLQFLFEYFSETQRNKGNFPGRFSGRQFSNSRSEMNVSTLELGDSALYLCASSANRTPLHFGNGTRLTVT.

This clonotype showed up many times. The CDR3 sequence is CASSLADVAGETKNIQYF. The CDR3 DNA reads TGTGCCAGCAGTTTAGCGGACGTAGCGGGGGAGACCAAAAACATTCAGTACTTC. V is TRBV12-3 or TRBV12-4 and J is TRBJ2-4; 9 bases map to TRBD2. This CDR3 region has 18 residues. Trimming removed 0 bases from V and 2 bases from J; junction bases left unmatched: 8.

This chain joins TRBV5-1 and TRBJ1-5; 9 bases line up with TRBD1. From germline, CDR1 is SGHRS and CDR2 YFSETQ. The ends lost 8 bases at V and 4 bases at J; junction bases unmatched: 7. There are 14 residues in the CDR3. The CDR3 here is CARSRDRENQPQHF. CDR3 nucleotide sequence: TGCGCCAGAAGCCGGGACAGGGAAAATCAGCCCCAGCATTTT.

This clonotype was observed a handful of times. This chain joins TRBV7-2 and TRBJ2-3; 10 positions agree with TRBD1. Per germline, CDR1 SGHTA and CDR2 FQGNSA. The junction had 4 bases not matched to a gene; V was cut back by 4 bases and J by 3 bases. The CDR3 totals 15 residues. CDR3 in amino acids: CASSWDRGLTDTQYF. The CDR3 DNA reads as TGTGCCAGCAGCTGGGACAGGGGCCTAACAGATACGCAGTATTTT. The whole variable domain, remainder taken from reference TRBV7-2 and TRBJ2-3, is GAGVSQSPSNKVTEKGKDVELRCDPISGHTALYWYRQSLGQGLEFLIYFQGNSAPDKSGLPSDRFSAERTGGSVSTLTIQRTQQEDSAVYLCASSWDRGLTDTQYFGPGTRLTVL.